The rows below give T cell receptor beta chains drawn from one sample of a study of Graves' ophthalmopathy and Graves' hyperthyroidism. Via MiXCR, TCRdb re-called the multiplex PCR reads, giving one row per CDR3 protein. The sample has about 1.2 million distinct CDR3 sequences; roughly 35% are singletons. The source material was peripheral blood or thyroid tissue (not recorded which). These receptor sequences come from an adult man with Graves' hyperthyroidism. CDR3s include the opening cysteine and the closing phenylalanine or tryptophan. D genes are given only for firm matches. Clone size appears in some rows only: once, few, many, or a class for an expanded clone.

- TRBJ2-7 - TRBV30 TGTGCCTGGAGTGGCCTCAGCGACTACGAGCAGTACTTC CAWSGLSDYEQYF
- TRBJ2-2 - TRBV6-2/TRBV6-3 TGTGCCAGCAGTTACTCGATGATGACTCCCTCAGGGGAGCTGTTTTTT CASSYSMMTPSGELFF
- TRBJ1-1 many TRBV4-3 TGCGCCAGCCGTGAAGGGGGGGTGGACACTGAAGCTTTCTTT CASREGGVDTEAFF
- TRBJ2-7 many TRBV20-1 TGCAGTGCTAGGGGATACGCGGGACGGAACTCCTACGAGCAGTACTTC CSARGYAGRNSYEQYF
- TRBJ1-2 few TRBV6-5 TGTGCCAGCAGTTACCGCAGGACAACGAGCTACACCTTC CASSYRRTTSYTF
- TRBJ2-5 - TRBV7-2 TGTGCCAGCGCCAGAAGAACACCTCAAGAGACCCAGTACTTC CASARRTPQETQYF
- TRBJ2-5 many TRBV5-8 TGTGCCAGCAGCTTTGGGACCAACCAAGAGACCCAGTACTTC CASSFGTNQETQYF
- TRBJ2-1 - TRBV2 TGTGCCAGCAGTGAGACGGAGTCCTCCTACAATGAGCAGTTCTTC CASSETESSYNEQFF
- TRBJ1-6 many TRBV25-1 TGTGCCAGCAGTGAGGGCGGGGTAGGGTCACCCCTCCACTTT CASSEGGVGSPLHF
- TRBJ2-2 - TRBV4-3 TGCGCCAGCAGCCAAGCCCTAGGACTGAACACCGGGGAGCTGTTTTTT CASSQALGLNTGELFF
- TRBJ1-1 - TRBV6-5 TGTGCCAGCAGTTGGAGGGCAGACACTGAAGCTTTCTTT CASSWRADTEAFF
- TRBJ1-2 - TRBV20-1 TGCAGTGCCCTTTTGGGGGATGGCTACACCTTC CSALLGDGYTF
TRBD2 TRBJ2-7 - TRBV29-1 TGCAGCGGGGAGGGACTAGCGAGCTACGAGCAGTACTTC CSGEGLASYEQYF